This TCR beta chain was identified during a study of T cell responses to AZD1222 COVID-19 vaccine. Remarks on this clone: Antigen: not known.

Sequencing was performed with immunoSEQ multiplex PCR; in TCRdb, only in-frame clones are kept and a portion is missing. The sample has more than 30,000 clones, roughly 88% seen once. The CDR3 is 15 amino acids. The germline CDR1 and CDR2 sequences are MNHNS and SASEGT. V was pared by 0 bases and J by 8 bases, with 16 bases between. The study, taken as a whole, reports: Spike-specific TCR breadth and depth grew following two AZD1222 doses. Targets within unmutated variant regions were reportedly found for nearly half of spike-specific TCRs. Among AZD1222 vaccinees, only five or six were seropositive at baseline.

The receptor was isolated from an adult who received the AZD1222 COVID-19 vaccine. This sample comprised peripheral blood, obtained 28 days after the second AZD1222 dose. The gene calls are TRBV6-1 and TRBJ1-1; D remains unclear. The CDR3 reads CASSEAPPAKGEAFF. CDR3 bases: TGTGCCAGCAGTGAAGCCCCCCCCGCAAAAGGCGAAGCTTTCTTT.